Below, 25 T cell receptor beta chains from the same sample are listed, as sequenced in a study of shared clonotypes between healthy human individuals. Assay: immunoSEQ multiplex PCR; the TCRdb copy retains only in-frame clones and omits some. The repertoire holds millions of clones, just over 90% seen once, with approximately 1.7% in the top ten. Only CD45RO-negative cells positively selected for CCR7 counted as naive CD8 cells, so terminally differentiated effector memory CD45RA+ cells were excluded. The specimen was naive CD8+ T cells from PBMCs. The receptors were sampled from a man aged 18 to 30 in good health. Some clones in this sample may be carry-over from other donors' samples.

The chain has TRBV15 and TRBJ2-7; weak D call: TRBD2 (5 bases). V lost 5 bases and J 2 bases, leaving 16 bases between the germline ends. Germline CDR1 LNHNV, CDR2 YYDKDF (reference sequence). The CDR3 runs 15 residues. Here the CDR3 reads CATSSEGGGAYEQYF. The CDR3, as DNA: TGTGCCACCAGCTCAGAGGGTGGTGGGGCCTACGAGCAGTACTTC.

The rearrangement uses TRBV5-1 and TRBJ2-7; D not resolved. Germline loops: CDR1 SGHRS, CDR2 YFSETQ. The V gene lost 0 bases and the J gene lost 2 bases, with 18 bases spanning the gap. This CDR3 region has 17 residues. CDR3 sequence (DNA): TGCGCCAGCAGCTTGGGAGGCTCGGAAGTGATAACCTACGAGCAGTACTTC. This codes for CASSLGGSEVITYEQYF.

CDR3 sequence reads: CASSAGGSTAKNIQYF. The CDR3 DNA follows: TGTGCCAGCAGCGCCGGGGGCAGTACGGCCAAAAACATTCAGTACTTC. The rearrangement joins TRBV9 to TRBJ2-4; D tentatively reads TRBD1 or TRBD2 (6 bases each). Trimming took 3 bases from V and 1 from J, leaving 14 bases between them. The CDR3 loop spans 16 amino acids. The V gene's germline CDR1 is SGDLS and CDR2 YYNGEE.

This clone was seen a single time. V is TRBV5-1 and J is TRBJ1-4, with a weak D call TRBD1 (5 bases). Germline values: CDR1 SGHRS, CDR2 YFSETQ. The CDR3 has 13 amino acids. V was cut by 1 base and J by 11 bases, with 12 bases left in between. CDR3 in DNA: TGCGCCAGCAGCTTGCCGGGAGAGGGGAAACTGTTTTTT. As protein: CASSLPGEGKLFF.

The chain couples TRBV19 to TRBJ2-3; 9 nucleotides agree with TRBD2. The germline V gene has CDR1 LNHDA and CDR2 SQIVND (reference sequence). V trimming: 5 bases; J trimming: 5 bases; junction bases outside the gene matches: 11. CDR3 length: 16 amino acids. The CDR3 nucleotides read TGTGCCAGTAGTTTTAGGGGGACTAGCTGGAGAGATACGCAGTATTTT. Its translation is CASSFRGTSWRDTQYF.

A word on this clone: A read error may explain this, as a much larger clone is one base away. The chain joins TRBV6-5 to TRBJ1-1; D not resolved. Germline CDR1 and CDR2: MNHEY and SVGAGI. V was shortened by 0 bases and J by 3 bases, with 5 bases between the two germline ends. The CDR3 sequence is 13 residues long. Written as DNA, the CDR3 is TGTGCCAGCAGTTACTCGGAGCACACTGAAGCTTTCTTT. Translated: CASSYSEHTEAFF.

V gene TRBV7-9 combines with J gene TRBJ1-1; TRBD1 is a possible D gene (5 bases). There are 14 residues in the CDR3. V was clipped by 3 bases and J by 10 bases, with 18 bases between them. Germline V gene lookup returns CDR1 SEHNR and CDR2 FQNEAQ (reference sequence). The CDR3 here is CASSFRGGGNGAFF. The CDR3, as DNA: TGTGCCAGCAGCTTTAGGGGCGGGGGGAATGGAGCTTTCTTT. The entire variable domain, with the rest obtained from reference TRBV7-9 and TRBJ1-1, is as follows: DTGVSQNPRHKITKRGQNVTFRCDPISEHNRLYWYRQTLGQGPEFLTYFQNEAQLEKSRLLSDRFSAERPKGSFSTLEIQRTEQGDSAMYLCASSFRGGGNGAFFGQGTRLTVV.

The genes are TRBV7-3 and TRBJ2-7; 10 positions match TRBD2. Looked up from germline, CDR1 is SGHTA and CDR2 is FQGTGA. V was pared by 4 bases and J by 2 bases, with 8 bases of the junction left unmatched. The CDR3 contains 16 residues. CDR3 region: CASSSPGLAGAYEQYF. As DNA, the CDR3 is TGTGCCAGCAGCTCCCCCGGGCTAGCGGGAGCCTACGAGCAGTACTTC.

The CDR3 here is CASSVGQGFGEQYF. CDR3 bases: TGTGCCAGCAGCGTCGGACAGGGTTTCGGCGAGCAGTACTTC. The chain recombines TRBV9 with TRBJ2-7; 8 nucleotides line up with TRBD1. Per germline, CDR1 SGDLS and CDR2 YYNGEE. The CDR3 consists of 14 residues. V was clipped by 2 bases and J by 6 bases; unmatched bases: 7.

This clone was recorded only once. The chain recombines TRBV27 with TRBJ1-5; no definite D call. The CDR3 extends over 12 amino acids. V lost 8 bases and J lost 7, with 12 bases in between. In germline, CDR1 is MNHEY, CDR2 SMNVEV (reference sequence). CDR3 sequence (DNA): TGTGCCAGCCGCGAGGAGGGCCAGCCCCAGCATTTT. Amino acids: CASREEGQPQHF.

The chain recombines TRBV27 with TRBJ1-2, with D perhaps TRBD1 (5 bases). This CDR3 spans 13 amino acids. The germline CDR1 and CDR2 sequences are MNHEY and SMNVEV (reference sequence). V shed 5 bases and J shed 14 bases, with 21 bases lying between them. CDR3 in DNA: TGTGCCAGCAGTGATCGCTTCGGGGTCGAGGGGACCTTC. Translating gives CASSDRFGVEGTF.

The chain carries TRBV30 and TRBJ2-5, with 9 bases aligning to TRBD2. Gene TRBJ2-7 matches the end of the DNA better, so the J call may be wrong. CDR1 and CDR2 from the germline V gene are GTSNPN and SVGIG (reference sequence). This CDR3 region has 14 residues. The CDR3 reads CAWSGGGREAEQYF. CDR3 sequence (DNA): TGTGCCTGGAGTGGTGGCGGGAGGGAAGCCGAGCAGTACTTC.

This chain joins TRBV29-1 and TRBJ2-1, with D possibly being TRBD2 (6 bases). The CDR3 extends over 13 amino acids. Germline CDR1 and CDR2: SQVTM and ANQGSEA. V was clipped by 3 bases and J by 8 bases, with 14 bases between them. CDR3 bases: TGCAGCGTTGAGCCTGATGCGGGGTATGAGCAGTTCTTC. It translates to CSVEPDAGYEQFF.

Note on this clone: Within the sample, other DNA sequences also encode this same CDR3. This chain joins TRBV28 and TRBJ2-1; 13 positions agree with TRBD2. There are 18 residues in the CDR3. The trim removed 4 bases at V and 0 bases at J, leaving 6 bases unmatched. Germline CDR1 and CDR2: MDHEN and SYDVKM. CDR3 DNA sequence: TGTGCCAGCAGTTCCATCAGGACTAGCGGGAGCTCCTACAATGAGCAGTTCTTC. It specifies CASSSIRTSGSSYNEQFF. Supplemented by reference TRBV28 and TRBJ2-1, the full variable domain reads DVKVTQSSRYLVKRTGEKVFLECVQDMDHENMFWYRQDPGLGLRLIYFSYDVKMKEKGDIPEGYSVSREKKERFSLILESASTNQTSMYLCASSSIRTSGSSYNEQFFGPGTRLTVL.

The chain recombines TRBV18 with TRBJ2-3, with 10 bases aligning to TRBD2. V lost 3 bases and J lost 10; bases outside the gene matches: 7. Germline V gene sequence: CDR1 KGHSH, CDR2 LQKENI. The CDR3 contains 14 residues. The CDR3 reads CASSPGLAGDAQYF. The CDR3 bases are TGTGCCAGCTCACCTGGGCTAGCGGGAGACGCGCAGTATTTT.

This clone was recorded only once. The chain combines TRBV4-1 with TRBJ2-7; 8 nucleotides line up with TRBD2. J gave up 4 bases and V 4 bases, and 9 bases lay outside the gene matches. CDR3 length: 15 amino acids. Germline V gene lookup returns CDR1 MGHRA and CDR2 YSYEKL. This CDR3 is CASSPLAADNYEQYF. Written as DNA, the CDR3 is TGCGCCAGCAGCCCACTAGCGGCTGACAATTACGAGCAGTACTTC.

The V and J genes are TRBV4-1 and TRBJ2-2, with D perhaps matching TRBD2 (5 bases). The CDR3 has 13 amino acids. The V gene lost 4 bases and the J gene lost 7 bases, with 10 bases spanning the gap. Germline V gives CDR1 MGHRA, CDR2 YSYEKL. CDR3 DNA: TGCGCCAGCAGCCCCCGGGATGACGGGGAGCTGTTTTTT. The encoded protein is CASSPRDDGELFF.

In its sample, this clone was seen once. The chain carries TRBV30 and TRBJ2-7; 9 bases are a match to TRBD1. This CDR3 has 15 residues. From germline, CDR1 is GTSNPN and CDR2 SVGIG (reference sequence). The trim removed 3 bases at V and 4 bases at J, leaving 10 bases unmatched. The CDR3 reads CAWSELQGAGYEQYF. Here the CDR3 DNA reads TGTGCCTGGAGCGAATTACAGGGGGCTGGGTACGAGCAGTACTTC.

This clone was seen a single time. The chain joins TRBV9 to TRBJ2-7, with 7 positions matching TRBD1. Trimming removed 4 bases from V and 6 bases from J; junction bases left unmatched: 7. This CDR3 spans 13 amino acids. Germline V gene sequence: CDR1 SGDLS, CDR2 YYNGEE. Here the CDR3 reads CASSPSPGGEQYF. In DNA form, the CDR3 reads TGTGCCAGCAGCCCTAGCCCAGGGGGCGAGCAGTACTTC.

This clone was recorded once. The gene calls are TRBV27 and TRBJ2-7; D is possibly TRBD1 or TRBD2 (6 bases each). The germline V and J ends were trimmed by 2 bases and 3 bases, with 20 bases remaining between them. The germline gives CDR1 MNHEY, CDR2 SMNVEV (reference sequence). CDR3 size: 17 residues. The CDR3 here is CASSLIPGKGGVYEQYF. CDR3 DNA sequence: TGTGCCAGCAGTTTAATCCCCGGAAAGGGGGGAGTCTACGAGCAGTACTTC.

The chain recombines TRBV19 with TRBJ2-5, with 14 bases identical to TRBD2. The CDR3 totals 17 residues. Losses at the gene ends were 3 bases for V and 1 base for J; bases not matched to a gene: 4. CDR1 and CDR2 from the germline V gene are LNHDA and SQIVND (reference sequence). The CDR3 nucleotides read TGTGCCAGTAGTATGGGACTAGCGGGAGTATCCCAAGAGACCCAGTACTTC. Translation gives CASSMGLAGVSQETQYF. The full variable domain, its missing parts supplied by reference TRBV19 and TRBJ2-5, is DGGITQSPKYLFRKEGQNVTLSCEQNLNHDAMYWYRQDPGQGLRLIYYSQIVNDFQKGDIAEGYSVSREKKESFPLTVTSAQKNPTAFYLCASSMGLAGVSQETQYFGPGTRLLVL.

The V gene is TRBV27, the J gene TRBJ2-7, with 8 bases identical to TRBD1. Germline V gene sequence: CDR1 MNHEY, CDR2 SMNVEV (reference sequence). The length of the CDR3 is 15 residues. J lost 3 bases, V lost 5 bases, and 9 bases had no gene match. In DNA, the CDR3 is TGTGCCAGCAGTAATAGACAGGGGTTCGTCTACGAGCAGTACTTC. Its protein is CASSNRQGFVYEQYF.

The V call is TRBV29-1, the J call TRBJ2-5; 7 bases match TRBD2. Germline V gives CDR1 SQVTM, CDR2 ANQGSEA. V lost 3 bases to trimming and J lost 0 bases; unmatched junction nucleotides: 4. The CDR3 consists of 14 residues. The DNA of the CDR3 is TGCAGCGTTGAGTCTAGCGGTTACCAAGAGACCCAGTACTTC. It is translated as CSVESSGYQETQYF.

The rearrangement links TRBV19 to TRBJ1-4; 9 bases map to TRBD1. This CDR3 is 17 amino acids long. From germline, CDR1 is LNHDA and CDR2 SQIVND (reference sequence). V gave up 4 bases and J gave up 1 base; unmatched junction bases: 7. CDR3 in amino acids: CASSNAGQGLTNEKLFF. CDR3 DNA sequence: TGTGCCAGTAGTAATGCGGGACAGGGACTAACTAATGAAAAACTGTTTTTT.

The chain uses TRBV7-6 and TRBJ2-1; TRBD1 matches 7 bases. The CDR3 has 16 residues. V lost 0 bases, J lost 4 bases, and 6 bases stayed unmatched. The germline CDR1 and CDR2 sequences are SGHVS and FNYEAQ. CDR3 bases: TGTGCCAGCAGCTTAGCGGGAGTGGGACAGTACAATGAGCAGTTCTTC. Amino acids: CASSLAGVGQYNEQFF.